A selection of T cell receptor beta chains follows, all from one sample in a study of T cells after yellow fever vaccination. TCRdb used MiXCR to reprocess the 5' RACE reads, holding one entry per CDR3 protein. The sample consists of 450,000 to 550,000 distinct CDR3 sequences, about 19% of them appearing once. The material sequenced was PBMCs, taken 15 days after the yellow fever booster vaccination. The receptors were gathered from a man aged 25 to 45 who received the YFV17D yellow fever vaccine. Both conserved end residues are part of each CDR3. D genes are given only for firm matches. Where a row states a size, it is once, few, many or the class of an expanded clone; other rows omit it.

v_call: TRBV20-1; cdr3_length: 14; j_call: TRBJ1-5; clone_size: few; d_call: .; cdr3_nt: TGCAGTGCTCACAAGGGGGGGCCCAATCAGCCCCAGCATTTT; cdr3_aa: CSAHKGGPNQPQHF
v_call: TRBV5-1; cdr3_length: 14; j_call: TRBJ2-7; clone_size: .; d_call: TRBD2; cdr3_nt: TGCGCCAGCAGCTTGGGGGAGGGGACCTACGAGCAGTACTTC; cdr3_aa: CASSLGEGTYEQYF
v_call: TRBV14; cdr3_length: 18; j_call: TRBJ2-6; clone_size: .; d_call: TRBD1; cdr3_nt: TGTGCCAGCAGCCAACGGACAGGTGAACTCTCTGGGGCCAACGTCCTGACTTTC; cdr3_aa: CASSQRTGELSGANVLTF
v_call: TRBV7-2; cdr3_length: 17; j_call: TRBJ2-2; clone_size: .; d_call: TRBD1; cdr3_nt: TGTGCCAGCAGCCGAGATGGGACAGGAGCATACACCGGGGAGCTGTTTTTT; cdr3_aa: CASSRDGTGAYTGELFF
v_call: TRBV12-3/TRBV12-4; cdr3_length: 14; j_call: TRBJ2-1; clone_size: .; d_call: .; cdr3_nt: TGTGCCAGCAGTATGGGTACAGTCTACAATGAGCAGTTCTTC; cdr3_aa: CASSMGTVYNEQFF
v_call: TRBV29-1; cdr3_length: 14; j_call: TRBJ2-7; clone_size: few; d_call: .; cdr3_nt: TGCAGCGCCGCGGGTGACGGGCGTTCGAGCGAGCAGTACTTC; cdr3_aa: CSAAGDGRSSEQYF
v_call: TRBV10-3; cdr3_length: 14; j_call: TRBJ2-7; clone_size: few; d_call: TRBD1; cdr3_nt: TGTGCCATCAGACCGGGACAGGGGGTAACCGAGCAGTACTTC; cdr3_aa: CAIRPGQGVTEQYF
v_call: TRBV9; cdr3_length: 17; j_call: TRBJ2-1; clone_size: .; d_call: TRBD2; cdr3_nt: TGTGCCAGCAGCCCAGGCCATCTTAGCGGGACCTACAATGAGCAGTTCTTC; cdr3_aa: CASSPGHLSGTYNEQFF
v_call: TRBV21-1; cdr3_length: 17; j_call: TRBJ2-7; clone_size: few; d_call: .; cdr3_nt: TGTGCCAGCAGCAAAAACGGTCTAGCGGGAGGGCCCCTCGAGCAGTACTTC; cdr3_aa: CASSKNGLAGGPLEQYF
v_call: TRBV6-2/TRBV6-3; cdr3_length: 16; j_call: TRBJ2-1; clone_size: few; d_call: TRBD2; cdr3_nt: TGTGCCAGCAGTTACTCCCAGCGGGATTACTACAATGAGCAGTTCTTC; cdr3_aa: CASSYSQRDYYNEQFF
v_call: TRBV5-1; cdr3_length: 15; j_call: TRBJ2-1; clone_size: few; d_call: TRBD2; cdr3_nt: TGCGCCAGCAGCTTGCGGCTAGCGGGAGCCGGTGAGCAGTTCTTC; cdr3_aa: CASSLRLAGAGEQFF
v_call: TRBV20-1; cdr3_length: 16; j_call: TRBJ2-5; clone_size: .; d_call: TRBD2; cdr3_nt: TGCAGTGCTAGAGATCTTGGGGGAGGGACCCGAAAGACCCAGTACTTC; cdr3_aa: CSARDLGGGTRKTQYF
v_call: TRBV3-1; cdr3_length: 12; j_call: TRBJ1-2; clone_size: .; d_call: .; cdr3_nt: TGTGCCAGCAGCCCGCGACAGGACCTCTACACCTTC; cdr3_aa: CASSPRQDLYTF